This T cell receptor beta chain was retrieved from a study of shared T cell receptors in the human thymus. The junction had 6 bases not matched to a gene; V was cut back by 0 bases and J by 5 bases. The V gene's germline CDR1 is SEHNR and CDR2 FQNEAQ (reference sequence). The CDR3 length is 16 residues. The protocol was immunoSEQ multiplex PCR, while the TCRdb copy is restricted to in-frame clones and leaves out a portion. The data hold approximately 660,000 clones, with approximately 90% observed a single time. This sample was also put to use in a study of human thymus T cells. From that second work: Corrective surgery for congenital heart defects was being performed on the healthy Finnish infants who were the donors. Seemingly biased V and J gene usage marked thymic and blood repertoires. Related research described strongly overlapping thymic repertoires in unrelated people.

The J gene is TRBJ1-1, the V gene TRBV7-9; 10 bases line up with TRBD1. Sequenced sample: thymocytes. The receptor was isolated from a boy younger than two with a congenital heart defect. The DNA of the CDR3 is TGTGCCAGCAGCTTAGCTAGGACAGGGGGAAGGACTGAAGCTTTCTTT. Protein: CASSLARTGGRTEAFF.